There are a few counts of the clone carrying this T cell receptor (beta chain). The antigen is unknown. This entry belongs to a study of T cell repertoires in cytomegalovirus infection. The study's findings and limits: Based on cumulative public TCR beta family frequency, carriers of CMV plus the relevant HLA were identified.

TCRdb passed the reads through MiXCR, listing each CDR3 protein once. This table has 140,000 to 150,000 distinct CDR3 sequences, 32% appearing once. CDR3 length equals 18 residues. After removal of 0 bases from V and 4 bases from J, the junction contained 9 bases not matched to a gene. Germline CDR1 reads MNHEY; CDR2 reads SMNVEV (reference sequence). The TCR comes from a human donor in good health (CMV status not recorded). Some clones in this sample may be carry-over from other donors' samples. The specimen comprised CD8+ T cells from cultured PBMCs, sampled from culture after CMV antigen stimulation. The chain carries TRBV27 and TRBJ2-3; 11 positions match TRBD2. Written as DNA, the CDR3 is TGTGCCAGCAGTTTATCGCAGGCTAGCGGGGGGCCCGCAGATACGCAGTATTTT. Encoded protein: CASSLSQASGGPADTQYF.